This note documents a single T cell receptor (beta chain) sequence. Clones were read by immunoSEQ multiplex PCR, and TCRdb kept only the in-frame ones, dropping some. The repertoire holds some 250,000 clones, with 88% as singletons. This entry belongs to a study of Ad26.COV2.S vaccination and SARS-CoV-2 variants. The CDR3 length is 16 residues. Per germline, CDR1 MNHEY and CDR2 SVGEGT. V shed 5 bases, J shed 4 bases, and the junction held 12 bases outside the gene matches. Indicated treatment: around 19 received Ad26.COV2.S at low or high dose, single or two shots; several received placebo; per-sample allocation not given. Vaccine and placebo recipients were sampled on day 63 after the first injection.

J is TRBJ2-7 and V is TRBV6-2 or TRBV6-3, with TRBD1 matching over 9 bases. Sample: peripheral blood, taken in a trial of Ad26.COV2.S vaccine versus placebo. This sequence was found in a person between 18 and 60 years old who received the Ad26.COV2.S COVID-19 vaccine or a placebo. The CDR3 spells CASSNRDRVRWYEQYF. The CDR3 coding sequence is TGTGCCAGCAGTAACCGGGACAGGGTAAGGTGGTACGAGCAGTACTTC.